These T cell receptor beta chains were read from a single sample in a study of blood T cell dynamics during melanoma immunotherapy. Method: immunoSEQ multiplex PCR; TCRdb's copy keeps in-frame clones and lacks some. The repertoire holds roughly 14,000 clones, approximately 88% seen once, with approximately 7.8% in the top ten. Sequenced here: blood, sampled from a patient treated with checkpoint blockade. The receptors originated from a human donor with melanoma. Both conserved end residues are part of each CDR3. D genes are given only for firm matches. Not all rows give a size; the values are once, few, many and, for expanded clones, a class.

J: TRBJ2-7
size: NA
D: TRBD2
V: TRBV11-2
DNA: TGTGCCAGCAGCTTAACTAGCGGGTCTCACGAGCAGTACTTC
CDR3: CASSLTSGSHEQYF

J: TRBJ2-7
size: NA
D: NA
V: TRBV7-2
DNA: TGTGCCAGCAGCTCTTACAACAGTATCGAGCAGTACTTC
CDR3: CASSSYNSIEQYF

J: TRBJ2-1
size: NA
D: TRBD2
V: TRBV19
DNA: TGTGCCAGTAGTAGGACTAGCGGTAACAATGAGCAGTTCTTC
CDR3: CASSRTSGNNEQFF

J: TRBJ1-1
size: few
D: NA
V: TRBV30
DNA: TGTGCCTGCAGGGCTCAGTTATACACTGAAGCTTTCTTT
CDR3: CACRAQLYTEAFF

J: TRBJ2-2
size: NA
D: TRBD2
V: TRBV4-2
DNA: TGTGCCAGCAGCCCTGCTAGCGGGAGTTCGACCGGGGAGCTGTTTTTT
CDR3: CASSPASGSSTGELFF

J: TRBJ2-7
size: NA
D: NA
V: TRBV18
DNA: TGTGCCAGCTCACGCCCTGGGTACGAGCAGTACTTC
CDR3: CASSRPGYEQYF

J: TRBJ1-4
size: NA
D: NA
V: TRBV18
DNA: TGTGCCAGCTCATCGGGGCAAGGAAAACTGTTTTTT
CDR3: CASSSGQGKLFF

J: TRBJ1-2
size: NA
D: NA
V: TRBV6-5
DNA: TGTGCCAGCAGTCGGGACTTTAACTATGGCTACACCTTC
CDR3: CASSRDFNYGYTF

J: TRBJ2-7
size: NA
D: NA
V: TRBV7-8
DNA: TGTGCCAGCAGCGCCCGCCGGGAACTAGCCTACGAGCAGTACTTC
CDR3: CASSARRELAYEQYF

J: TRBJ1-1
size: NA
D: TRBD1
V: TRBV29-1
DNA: TGCAGCGTTTTACAGGGGATGAACACTGAAGCTTTCTTT
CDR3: CSVLQGMNTEAFF

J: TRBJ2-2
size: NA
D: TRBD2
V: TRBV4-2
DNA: TGTGCCAGCAGCGCCAACCCCTGGGGGACTACGAACACCGGGGAGCTGCTTTTT
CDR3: CASSANPWGTTNTGELLF

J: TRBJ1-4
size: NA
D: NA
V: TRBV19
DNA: TGTGCCAGTAGTGCCTCTATTTCAACTAATGAAAAACTGTTTTTT
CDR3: CASSASISTNEKLFF

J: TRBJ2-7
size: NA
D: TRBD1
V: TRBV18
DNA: TGTGCCAGCTCACTAGGGACAGACTACGAGCAGTACTTC
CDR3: CASSLGTDYEQYF

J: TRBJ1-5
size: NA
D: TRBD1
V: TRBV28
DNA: TGTGCCAGCAGGCCGGGACAGGGAGGACAGCCCCAGCATTTT
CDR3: CASRPGQGGQPQHF

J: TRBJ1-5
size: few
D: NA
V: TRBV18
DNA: TGTGCCAGCTCACCGGGAATCAATCAGCCCCAGCATTTT
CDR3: CASSPGINQPQHF

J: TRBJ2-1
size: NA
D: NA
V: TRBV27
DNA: TGTGCCAGCAGTTTGAGTCAACCTATGCGTGAGCAGTTCTTC
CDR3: CASSLSQPMREQFF

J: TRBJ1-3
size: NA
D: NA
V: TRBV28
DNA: TGTGCCAGCAGTTTGTGGAGGGGAAACACCATATATTTT
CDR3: CASSLWRGNTIYF

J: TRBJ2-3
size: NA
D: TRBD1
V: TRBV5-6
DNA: TGTGCCAGCAGCTTTGGGACAGGGGGCGCAGATACGCAGTATTTT
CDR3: CASSFGTGGADTQYF

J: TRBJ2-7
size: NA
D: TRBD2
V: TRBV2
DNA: TGTGCCAGCACCCTTAGCGGGAGGAGCTCCTACGAGCAGTACTTC
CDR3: CASTLSGRSSYEQYF

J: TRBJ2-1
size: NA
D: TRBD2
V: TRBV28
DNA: TGTGCCAGCAGTTTATATTCTAGCGGATACAATGAGCAGTTCTTC
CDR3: CASSLYSSGYNEQFF

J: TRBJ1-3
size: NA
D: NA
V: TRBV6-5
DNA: TGTGCCAGCAGGACCCCCCAAAACACCATATATTTT
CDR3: CASRTPQNTIYF

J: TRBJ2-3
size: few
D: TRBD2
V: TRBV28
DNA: TGTGCCAGCACGGGGACTAGCGGGAGGACAGATACGCAGTATTTT
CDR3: CASTGTSGRTDTQYF

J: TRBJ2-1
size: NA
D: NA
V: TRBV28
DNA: TGTGCCAGCAGTACCTATCTATTTAACCAGTTCTTC
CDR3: CASSTYLFNQFF

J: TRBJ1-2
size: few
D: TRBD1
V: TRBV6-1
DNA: TGTGCCAGCAGTGTGGGACAGGGAGGCTATGGCTACACCTTC
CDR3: CASSVGQGGYGYTF

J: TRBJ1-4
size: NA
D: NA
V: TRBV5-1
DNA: TGCGCCAGCAGCCCGACCCCACAGGGCGCAACTAATGAAAAACTGTTTTTT
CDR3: CASSPTPQGATNEKLFF

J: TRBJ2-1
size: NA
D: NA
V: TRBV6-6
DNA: TGTGCCAGCAGTCCATCGTCAGGTTTCTCCTACAATGAGCAGTTCTTC
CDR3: CASSPSSGFSYNEQFF

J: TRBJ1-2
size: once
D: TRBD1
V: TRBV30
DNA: TGTGCCTGGAGGGGCAGGGGGCGCCTTTACGGCTATGGCTACACCTTC
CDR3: CAWRGRGRLYGYGYTF

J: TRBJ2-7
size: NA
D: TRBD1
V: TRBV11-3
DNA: TGTGCCAGCAGCTTAGGGACAGGTCGTGAGTACGAGCAGTACTTC
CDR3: CASSLGTGREYEQYF

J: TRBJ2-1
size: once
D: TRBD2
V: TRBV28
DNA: TGTGCCAGCAGTCCGAGACTAGCGACTTACAATGAGCAGTTCTTC
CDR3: CASSPRLATYNEQFF

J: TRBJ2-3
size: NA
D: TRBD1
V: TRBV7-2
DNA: TGTGCCAGCAGCCCCGTGACAGGGGCGGAGGGAGATACGCAGTATTTT
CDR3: CASSPVTGAEGDTQYF

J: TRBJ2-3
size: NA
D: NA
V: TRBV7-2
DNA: TGTGCCAGCAGCTTAGTGTCGGGAGTTAGACGCACAGATACGCAGTATTTT
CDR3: CASSLVSGVRRTDTQYF

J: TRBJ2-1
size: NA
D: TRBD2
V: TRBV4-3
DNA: TGCGCCAGCAGCCCCGGCCGCGGGAGGGCCAATGAGCAGTTCTTC
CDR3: CASSPGRGRANEQFF

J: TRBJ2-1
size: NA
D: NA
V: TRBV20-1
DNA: TGCAGTGCTAGACGGGTGGATGAGCAGTTCTTC
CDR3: CSARRVDEQFF

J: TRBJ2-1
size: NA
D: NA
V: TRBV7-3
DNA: TGTGCCAGCAGCTTAAGACAGAGCGTATACAATGAGCAGTTCTTC
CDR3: CASSLRQSVYNEQFF

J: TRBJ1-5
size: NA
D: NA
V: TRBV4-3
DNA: TGCGCCAGCAGCCCAGGTGGCCGGCCTAATCAGCCCCAGCATTTT
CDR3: CASSPGGRPNQPQHF

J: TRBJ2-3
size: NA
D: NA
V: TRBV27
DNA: TGTGCCAGCAGGCCTAGGACCGGGACTTCATATAATACGCAGTATTTT
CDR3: CASRPRTGTSYNTQYF

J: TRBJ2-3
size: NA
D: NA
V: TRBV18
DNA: TGTGCCAGCTCAAAAGATAGCGGTCCGGCTACGCAGTATTTT
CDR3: CASSKDSGPATQYF

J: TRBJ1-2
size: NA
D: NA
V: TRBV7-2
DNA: TGTGCCAGCAGCTTCCAGGACCTTAGGGGCTACACCTTC
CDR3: CASSFQDLRGYTF

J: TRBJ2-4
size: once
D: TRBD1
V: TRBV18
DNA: TGTGCCAGCTCATCGGACAGGGGGCAGTTCATTCAGTACTTC
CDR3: CASSSDRGQFIQYF

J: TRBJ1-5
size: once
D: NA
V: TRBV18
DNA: TGTGCCAGCTCACCAGAGGCAGTGGGCAATCAGCCCCAGCATTTT
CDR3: CASSPEAVGNQPQHF

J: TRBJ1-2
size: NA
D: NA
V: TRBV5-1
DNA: TGCGCCAGCAGCGACTCGTCCCCCCTCAGGACAGCCGATAATGGCTACACCTTC
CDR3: CASSDSSPLRTADNGYTF

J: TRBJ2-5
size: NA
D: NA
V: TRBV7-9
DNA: TGTGCCAGCAGCTTAGGCAGGGAATGGAGGAAGGAGACCCAGTACTTC
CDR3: CASSLGREWRKETQYF

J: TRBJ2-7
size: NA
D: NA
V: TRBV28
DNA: TGTGCCAGCAGCGACGGTTACTACGAGCAGTACTTC
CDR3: CASSDGYYEQYF

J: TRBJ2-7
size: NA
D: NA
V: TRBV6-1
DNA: TGTGCCAGCAGTGAAGACCTACGCGAGCAGTACTTC
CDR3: CASSEDLREQYF

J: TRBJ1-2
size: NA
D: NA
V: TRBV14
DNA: TGTGCCAGCAGCGAGGGGGGGGACTATGGCTACACCTTC
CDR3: CASSEGGDYGYTF

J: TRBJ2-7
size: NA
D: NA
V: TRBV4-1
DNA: TGCGCCAGCAGCCGAGCCTCCCACTATTCGTCGGGAGAGCAGTACTTC
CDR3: CASSRASHYSSGEQYF

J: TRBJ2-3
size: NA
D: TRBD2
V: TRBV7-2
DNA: TGTGCCAGCAGCTTACTTGGGACTAGCGGGTTCACAGATACGCAGTATTTT
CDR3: CASSLLGTSGFTDTQYF